These T cell receptor beta chains were read from a single sample in a study of OX40 agonist ivuxolimab in advanced cancers. The data were produced by immunoSEQ multiplex PCR, yet TCRdb's version contains in-frame clones alone and is incomplete. The sample has around 80,000 clones; approximately 90% are singletons. The material sequenced was CD4+ or CD8+ T cells sorted from blood, taken in a trial of the OX40 agonist ivuxolimab. The receptors were sampled from an adult with an advanced solid tumor such as melanoma, head and neck, liver or kidney cancer. Each CDR3 is given with its conserved first and last residue. The order of the fields is V gene, J gene, D gene, clone size, CDR3 DNA, CDR3 protein. D genes are given only for firm matches. Rows may omit the clone size; those that give it use once, few, many or a size class.

>TRBV28|TRBJ1-1|TRBD1|.
TGTGCCAGCAGTCCCTCCAGGGGGCGACAGGTTTTGAACACTGAAGCTTTCTTT
CASSPSRGRQVLNTEAFF
>TRBV29-1|TRBJ2-1|TRBD2|.
TGCAGCGGCATGACTAGCGGGTTTCCCTACAATGAGCAGTTCTTC
CSGMTSGFPYNEQFF
>TRBV7-2|TRBJ1-1|.|.
TGTGCCAGCAGCTCCTCCGGGTCCCTCACTGAAGCTTTCTTT
CASSSSGSLTEAFF
>TRBV30|TRBJ1-2|.|.
TGTGCCTGGAGTCAGGTGGGGGGCCAAGCCTATGGCTACACCTTC
CAWSQVGGQAYGYTF
>TRBV28|TRBJ1-2|TRBD1|.
TGTGCCAGCAGTAGGACAGGATATGGCTACACCTTC
CASSRTGYGYTF
>TRBV19|TRBJ1-5|.|once
TGTGCCACCGCGAACAGGGTCGGGGGTCAGCCCCAGCATTTT
CATANRVGGQPQHF
>TRBV5-8|TRBJ1-5|TRBD1|.
TGTGCCAGCAGCTTGGGGACAGGTCCGATCTATCATCAGCCCCAGCATTTT
CASSLGTGPIYHQPQHF
>TRBV10-1|TRBJ1-1|TRBD1|.
TGCGCCAGCACCCGGGACAGGGGCACTGAAGCTTTCTTT
CASTRDRGTEAFF
>TRBV18|TRBJ1-3|.|once
TGTGCCAGCTCACCACGCACTCGGGGCCGGGAAGGAAACACCATATATTTT
CASSPRTRGREGNTIYF
>TRBV5-1|TRBJ2-2|.|.
TGCGCCAGCAGCTTGGGTATTTATAACACCGGGGAGCTGTTTTTT
CASSLGIYNTGELFF
>TRBV6-1|TRBJ1-2|.|.
TGTGCCAGCAGTGAATACGCGGCAGGGTGGTATGGCTACACCTTC
CASSEYAAGWYGYTF
>TRBV7-2|TRBJ1-3|.|.
TGTGCCAGCAGTCTTAGCGGCGACCTCTGGGACACCATATATTTT
CASSLSGDLWDTIYF
>TRBV25-1|TRBJ2-3|TRBD1|.
TGTGCCAGCAGTGGCGGACAGGGGGTTTTAACAGATACGCAGTATTTT
CASSGGQGVLTDTQYF
>TRBV6-1|TRBJ1-3|TRBD1|.
TGTGCCAGCAGTGAAGCGAGTCAGGGGGCAGCTGGAAACACCATATATTTT
CASSEASQGAAGNTIYF
>TRBV27|TRBJ1-6|.|.
TGTGCCAGCAGTTTACGGGACTCCTATAATTCACCCCTCCACTTT
CASSLRDSYNSPLHF
>TRBV27|TRBJ1-2|TRBD1|.
TGTGCCAGCAGTCGAAACAGGGGAGGGTATGGCTACACCTTC
CASSRNRGGYGYTF
>TRBV19|TRBJ2-2|.|.
TGTGCCAGTAGCCCAGGGGGGGGAACCGGGGAGCTGTTTTTT
CASSPGGGTGELFF
>TRBV10-2|TRBJ1-5|.|.
TGCGCCAGCCAGTCCCCAGAAATCAATCAGCCCCAGCATTTT
CASQSPEINQPQHF
>TRBV2|TRBJ1-4|.|.
TGTGCCAGCACCGTGACTGGGCTGAATGAAAAACTGTTTTTT
CASTVTGLNEKLFF
>TRBV9|TRBJ1-2|.|.
TGTGCCAGCAGCCGATCCGGGACATCAGGCGGCTACACCTTC
CASSRSGTSGGYTF
>TRBV5-6|TRBJ2-7|.|.
TGTGCCAGCAGCTTGGCCTTCTTGACCTACGAGCAGTACTTC
CASSLAFLTYEQYF
>TRBV28|TRBJ2-1|.|.
TGTGCCAGCAGTTTACGGCAGGGTGTGGTCAATGAGCAGTTCTTC
CASSLRQGVVNEQFF
>TRBV30|TRBJ1-1|.|.
TGTGCCTGGAGTGTACGGGGAAGGGAAAACACTGAAGCTTTCTTT
CAWSVRGRENTEAFF
>TRBV12-5|TRBJ2-1|TRBD2|.
TGTGCTAGTGGTCCGATGACTAGCGGATACTACAATGAGCAGTTCTTC
CASGPMTSGYYNEQFF
>TRBV29-1|TRBJ2-3|TRBD1|.
TGCAGCGCCCCCGGGACAGCCACAGATACGCAGTATTTT
CSAPGTATDTQYF
>TRBV13|TRBJ1-1|TRBD1|.
TGTGCCAGCAGCCTAGGACAGGGGAGGGGCCTAACTGAAGCTTTCTTT
CASSLGQGRGLTEAFF
>TRBV5-1|TRBJ2-5|.|.
TGCGCCAGCAGCGACAGGAGGACGTCCGTTGAGACCCAGTACTTC
CASSDRRTSVETQYF
>TRBV21-1|TRBJ1-6|.|few
TGTGCCAGCAGCAAAGAGGGCGGGTCGAATTCACCCCTCCACTTT
CASSKEGGSNSPLHF
>TRBV5-6|TRBJ2-1|TRBD1|.
TGTGCCAGCAGCTTGGAGGGGACAGGGAATAGGGAGCAGTTCTTC
CASSLEGTGNREQFF
>TRBV5-1|TRBJ2-6|.|.
TGCGCCAGCAGCTCCGCAGGGGCTGGGGCCAACGTCCTGACTTTC
CASSSAGAGANVLTF
>TRBV6-1|TRBJ2-1|.|once
TGTGCCAGCAGTGTTACCCGCAAGGATGAGCAGTTCTTC
CASSVTRKDEQFF
>TRBV5-8|TRBJ2-1|TRBD2|.
TGTGCCAGCAGTCTTTCTAGCGGGAGTTTATATGAGCAGTTCTTC
CASSLSSGSLYEQFF
>TRBV19|TRBJ1-5|TRBD1|.
TGTGCCAGTAGTACGGCAGGGGGGCTACAGCCCCAGCATTTT
CASSTAGGLQPQHF
>TRBV5-1|TRBJ1-1|TRBD1|.
TGCGCCAGCAGCCCAGGGGGCAGAGGCACTGAAGCTTTCTTT
CASSPGGRGTEAFF
>TRBV19|TRBJ1-2|TRBD1|.
TGTGCCAGTAGTCAGAAGGACAGGGGTTGGGGCTACACCTTC
CASSQKDRGWGYTF
>TRBV7-9|TRBJ2-7|.|.
TGTGCCAGCAGCTTAGGCCAGAGCCTCTACGAGCAGTACTTC
CASSLGQSLYEQYF
>TRBV2|TRBJ2-7|.|.
TGTGCCAGCAGTGAAGCAGGGTACGAGCAGTACTTC
CASSEAGYEQYF
>TRBV19|TRBJ1-2|.|few
TGTGCCAGTAGTAACAGGATTAACTATGGCTACACCTTC
CASSNRINYGYTF
>TRBV6-6|TRBJ1-3|.|.
TGTGCCAGCAGTTACTCGACAGGCCGTGGTGACACCATATATTTT
CASSYSTGRGDTIYF
>TRBV5-6|TRBJ2-6|TRBD1|.
TGTGCCAGCAGCCCCACAGGGGGCACCGGGGCCAACGTCCTGACTTTC
CASSPTGGTGANVLTF
>TRBV20-1|TRBJ1-4|.|.
TGCAGTGCTAGACCCGAAGAAAAACTGTTTTTT
CSARPEEKLFF
>TRBV7-9|TRBJ2-5|TRBD1|.
TGTGCCAGCAGACCCCAGGGGGCGGGGGAGACCCAGTACTTC
CASRPQGAGETQYF
>TRBV27|TRBJ1-6|.|.
TGTGCCAGCAGTTCCCCCCGGCAGGGTGGGAATTCACCCCTCCACTTT
CASSSPRQGGNSPLHF
>TRBV14|TRBJ1-1|.|few
TGTGCCAGCAGCCTCCCGGGGGTAAACACTGAAGCTTTCTTT
CASSLPGVNTEAFF
>TRBV14|TRBJ1-1|.|.
TGTGCCAGCAGCCGGGGGGACGGACCCTCGGGTTTCTTT
CASSRGDGPSGFF
>TRBV11-3|TRBJ2-1|.|.
TGTGCCAGCAGCTTAGGGGGACGGACCTACAATGAGCAGTTCTTC
CASSLGGRTYNEQFF
>TRBV11-3|TRBJ2-2|.|.
TGTGCCAGCAGCTTAAGGCGGGGATTCGGGGAGCTGTTTTTT
CASSLRRGFGELFF
>TRBV5-4|TRBJ2-3|.|.
TGTGCCAGCAGCCAAAGGTTGGGATCAGATACGCAGTATTTT
CASSQRLGSDTQYF
>TRBV13|TRBJ2-3|TRBD1|.
TGTGCCAGCAGCTTAAGGTACAGGGGGCTTACCGATACGCAGTATTTT
CASSLRYRGLTDTQYF
>TRBV30|TRBJ1-2|.|.
TGTGCCTGGAGATCTCTAGACGGTACCTATGGCTACACCTTC
CAWRSLDGTYGYTF
>TRBV7-2|TRBJ2-5|.|.
TGTGCCAGCAGCTTAGGTAGTCCTCAGACCCAGTACTTC
CASSLGSPQTQYF